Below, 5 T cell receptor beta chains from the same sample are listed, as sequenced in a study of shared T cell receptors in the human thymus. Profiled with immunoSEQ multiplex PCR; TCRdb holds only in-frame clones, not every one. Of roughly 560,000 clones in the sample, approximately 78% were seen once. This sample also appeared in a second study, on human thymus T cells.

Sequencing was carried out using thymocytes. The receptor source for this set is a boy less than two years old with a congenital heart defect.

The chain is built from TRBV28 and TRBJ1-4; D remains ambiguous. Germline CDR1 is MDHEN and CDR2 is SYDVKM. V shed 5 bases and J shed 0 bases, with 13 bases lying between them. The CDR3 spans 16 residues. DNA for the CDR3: TGTGCCAGCAGTCCACTAGGGCGAACAACTAATGAAAAACTGTTTTTT. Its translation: CASSPLGRTTNEKLFF. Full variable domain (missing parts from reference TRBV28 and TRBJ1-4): DVKVTQSSRYLVKRTGEKVFLECVQDMDHENMFWYRQDPGLGLRLIYFSYDVKMKEKGDIPEGYSVSREKKERFSLILESASTNQTSMYLCASSPLGRTTNEKLFFGSGTQLSVL.

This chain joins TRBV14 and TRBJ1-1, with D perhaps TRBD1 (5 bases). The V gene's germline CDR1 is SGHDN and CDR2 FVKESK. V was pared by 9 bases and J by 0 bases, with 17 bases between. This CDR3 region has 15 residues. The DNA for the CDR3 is TGTGCCAGTTGCCGGGGGGATACTTTGAACACTGAAGCTTTCTTT. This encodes CASCRGDTLNTEAFF.

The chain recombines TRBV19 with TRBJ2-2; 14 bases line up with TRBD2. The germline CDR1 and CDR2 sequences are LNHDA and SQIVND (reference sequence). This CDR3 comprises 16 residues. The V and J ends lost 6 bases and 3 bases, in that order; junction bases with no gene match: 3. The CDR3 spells CASRGLAGVHTGELFF. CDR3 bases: TGTGCCAGTAGGGGACTAGCGGGAGTGCACACCGGGGAGCTGTTTTTT.

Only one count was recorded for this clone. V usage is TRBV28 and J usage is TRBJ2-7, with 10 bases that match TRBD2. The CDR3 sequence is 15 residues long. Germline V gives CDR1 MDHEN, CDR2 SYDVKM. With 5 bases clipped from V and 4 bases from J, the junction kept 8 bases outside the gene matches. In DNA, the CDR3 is TGTGCCAGCAGTGCCCTAGGGACTAGCGTATACGAGCAGTACTTC. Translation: CASSALGTSVYEQYF.

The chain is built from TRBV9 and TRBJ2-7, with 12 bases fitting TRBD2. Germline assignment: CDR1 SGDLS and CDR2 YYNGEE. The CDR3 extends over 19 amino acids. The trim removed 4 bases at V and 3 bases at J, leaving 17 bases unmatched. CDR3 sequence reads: CASSPTRGLAGGPGYEQYF. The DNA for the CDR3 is TGTGCCAGCAGCCCTACTAGAGGCCTAGCGGGAGGGCCTGGCTACGAGCAGTACTTC.